This TCR beta chain was captured in a study of beta chain features in type 1 diabetes. Study conclusions and caveats: A moderate, significant TCRB CDR3 shortening appeared in type 1 diabetes across four CD4+ subsets. PCR might pick shorter templates more often, in the same way for patients and controls. Researchers reported that naive, central memory and Treg TCRB repertoires appeared more similar in patients than in healthy donors.

Researchers reported sorting CD4+ naive, central memory, regulatory and stem cell-like memory cells via CD45RO/CCR7/CD25/CD127/CD95/CD27. Purities in excess of 98% were seen in all sorted populations. Concerning this clone: Its antigen is not identified.

Expressed TCRB transcripts got sequenced, as all isolated RNA was reverse transcribed. Here immunoSEQ multiplex PCR was the method, and the copy in TCRdb shows in-frame clones only, minus some. Among tens of thousands of clones listed, under 75% were seen once. The V end lost 6 bases, the J end lost 0 bases, and 8 bases lay between the germline ends. From germline, CDR1 is SQVTM and CDR2 ANQGSEA. The CDR3 has 12 amino acids. The receptor comes from a man younger than 30 with type 1 diabetes. The V and J genes are TRBV29-1 and TRBJ1-1, with D perhaps matching TRBD1 (5 bases). Sequenced material: Tregs from blood. This CDR3 reads CSVGQMNTEAFF. CDR3 in DNA: TGCAGCGTCGGACAAATGAACACTGAAGCTTTCTTT.